This T cell receptor (beta chain) is from a study of memory CD4+ T cells and cytomegalovirus serostatus. About the study: Of the healthy Belgian adults, 9 were CMV seropositive and 20 to 30 seronegative. Study-wide results and caveats: CMV serostatus prediction reached median AUC around 0.94, or 0.89 with US-trained model. The CMV-associated TCR signature appears largely within the CD4+ memory repertoire.

CDR3 length equals 15 residues. V was cut by 1 base and J by 10 bases, with 14 bases left in between. Germline lookup yields CDR1 SGHTA and CDR2 FQGNSA. In the original analysis: After removing out-of-frame reads, approximately 2.2 million distinct TCRbeta sequences remained. TCRdb's table, derived via immunoSEQ multiplex PCR, lists solely in-frame clones and lacks some. For V, J and clone size, that table is used; D and trimming come from the DNA. This table holds 46,000 or so clones, roughly 78% found once. In its sample, this clone is medium-sized (0.01 to 0.1%). Its specificity is not known. Single viable CD3+CD4+CD8-CD45RO+ cells were sorted as the memory CD4+ T cells.

This TCR came from an adult in good health and CMV-seronegative. The specimen sequenced was memory CD4+ T cells from blood. The J gene is TRBJ1-6, the V gene TRBV7-2; D perhaps matches TRBD1 (6 bases). For the CDR3, the DNA is TGTGCCAGCAGCTTAGGTGGGGGGCGCGTCTCACCCCTCCACTTT. It yields the protein CASSLGGGRVSPLHF.